The T cell receptor (beta chain) described here comes from a study of blood T cell repertoires in COVID-19. Turning to the study itself: Acute and convalescent COVID-19 samples came from the United States, Italy and Spain. The analysed material was cDNA or gDNA that came from T cells, B-cell-depleted T cells, or PBMCs.

In the original workflow: The authors estimated nucleated cell counts from reference gene primer amplification. Sequencing used immunoSEQ multiplex PCR; TCRdb keeps in-frame clones, though not all of them. V, J and clone size are those of that table, while D and trimming were read from the DNA. The data show roughly 75,000 clones, around nine tenths seen once. Germline CDR1 reads SGHRS; CDR2 reads YFSETQ. Trimming removed 0 bases from V and 3 bases from J; junction bases left unmatched: 5. The CDR3 totals 16 residues. The rearrangement links TRBV5-1 to TRBJ2-2; 7 nucleotides align to TRBD2. The sequenced sample consisted of peripheral blood. This clonotype was sampled from a man in his sixties with acute or convalescent COVID-19. In nucleotides, the CDR3 is TGCGCCAGCAGCTTGGAGGCAGGGAGGGACACCGGGGAGCTGTTTTTT. Its translation: CASSLEAGRDTGELFF.